The clone carrying this T cell receptor (beta chain) was detected a few times. Its specificity is unknown. This record belongs to a study of Graves' ophthalmopathy and Graves' hyperthyroidism. The CDR3 has 15 residues. Germline V gene data show CDR1 as SGHTA and CDR2 as FQGNSA. V was clipped by 2 bases and J by 9 bases, with 17 bases between them. RNA transcripts were the template, and TCR beta CDR3 regions were amplified from them. The library came from an HTBI-primed first-round RT-PCR and a second-round multiplex PCR. In TCRdb, the multiplex PCR reads were re-called with MiXCR into one record per CDR3 protein. The repertoire holds some 750,000 distinct CDR3 sequences, with approximately 40% as singletons. The study, taken as a whole, reports: The blood repertoire also included most expanded thyroid clonotypes above 0.001 frequency.

Presentation of ophthalmopathy in the donors involved moderate-to-severe activity, CAS ≥3, NOSPECS ≥4 and a duration under 3 months. A diagnosis was made from clinical symptoms together with serum thyroxine, TRAb, thyroid ultrasound and orbital computed tomography. The sequence was obtained from an adult man with Graves' ophthalmopathy. Sequencing input: peripheral blood. The chain uses TRBV7-2 and TRBJ1-3, with a possible D match to TRBD1 (5 bases). The CDR3 loop reads CASSLTGGSRATIYF. The CDR3 bases are TGTGCCAGCAGCTTAACTGGGGGGTCCCGCGCCACCATATATTTT. Full variable domain (rest looked up from reference TRBV7-2 and TRBJ1-3): GAGVSQSPSNKVTEKGKDVELRCDPISGHTALYWYRQSLGQGLEFLIYFQGNSAPDKSGLPSDRFSAERTGGSVSTLTIQRTQQEDSAVYLCASSLTGGSRATIYFGEGSWLTVV.